Sequencing of this T cell receptor (beta chain) was carried out in a study of blood T cell repertoires in COVID-19. Study-level information: Acute-phase and convalescent COVID-19 samples originated in the United States, Italy and Spain. T cells, B-cell-depleted T cells, or PBMCs supplied cDNA or gDNA.

J was trimmed by 2 bases and V by 1 base; bases with no gene match: 16. This CDR3 contains 20 residues. Germline values: CDR1 MDHEN, CDR2 SYDVKM. Measured with immunoSEQ multiplex PCR; TCRdb has only the in-frame clones, and not every one. The table shows approximately 240,000 clones, with over 80% occurring only once. The chain couples TRBV28 to TRBJ1-5; 8 bases agree with TRBD1. The sequenced material came from peripheral blood. The TCR originated in a human donor in a cohort sampled during active COVID-19. The CDR3 DNA reads TGTGCCAGCAGTTTATTCTCGTTTAGGACAGGGACGCAGGGCAATCAGCCCCAGCATTTT. This translates into CASSLFSFRTGTQGNQPQHF.